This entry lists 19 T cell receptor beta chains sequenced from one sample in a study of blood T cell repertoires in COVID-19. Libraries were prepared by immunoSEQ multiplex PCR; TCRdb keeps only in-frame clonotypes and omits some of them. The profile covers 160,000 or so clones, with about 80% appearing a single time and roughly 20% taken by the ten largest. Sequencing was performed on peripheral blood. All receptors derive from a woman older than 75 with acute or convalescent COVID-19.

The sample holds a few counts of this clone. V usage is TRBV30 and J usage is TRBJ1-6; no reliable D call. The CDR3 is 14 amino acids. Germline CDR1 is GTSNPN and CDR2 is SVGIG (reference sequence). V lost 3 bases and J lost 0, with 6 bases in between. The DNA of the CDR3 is TGTGCCTGGAGAGGGAGCTCCTATAATTCACCCCTCCACTTT. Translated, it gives CAWRGSSYNSPLHF.

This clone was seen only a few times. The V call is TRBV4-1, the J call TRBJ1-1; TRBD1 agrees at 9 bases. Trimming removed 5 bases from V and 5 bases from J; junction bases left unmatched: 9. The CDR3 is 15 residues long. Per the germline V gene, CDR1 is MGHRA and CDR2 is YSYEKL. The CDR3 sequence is CASSKWDRVGTEAFF. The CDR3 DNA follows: TGCGCCAGCAGCAAATGGGACAGGGTAGGGACTGAAGCTTTCTTT.

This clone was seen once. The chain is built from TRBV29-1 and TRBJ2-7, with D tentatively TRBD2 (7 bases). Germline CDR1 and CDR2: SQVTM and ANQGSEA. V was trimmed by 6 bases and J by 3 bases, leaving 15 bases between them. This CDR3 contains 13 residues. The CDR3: CSVTGEGVYEQYF. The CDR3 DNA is TGCAGCGTCACCGGGGAGGGGGTCTACGAGCAGTACTTC.

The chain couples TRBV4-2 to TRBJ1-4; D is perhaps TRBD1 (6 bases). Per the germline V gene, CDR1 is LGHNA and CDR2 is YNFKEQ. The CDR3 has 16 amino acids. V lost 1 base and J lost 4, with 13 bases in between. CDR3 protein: CASSQVGGGLNEKLFF. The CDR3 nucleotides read TGTGCCAGCAGCCAAGTCGGCGGGGGCCTTAATGAAAAACTGTTTTTT.

The CDR3 spells CASSQVSYEQFF. The DNA of the CDR3 is TGTGCCAGCAGCCAAGTCTCTTATGAGCAGTTCTTC. The chain links TRBV3-1 (or the pseudogene TRBV3-2) to TRBJ2-1; no definite D call. Trimming shortened V by 1 base and J by 8 bases, and 6 bases separated the two germline ends. The CDR3 is 12 residues long. Germline V gene data show CDR1 as LGHDT and CDR2 as YNNKEL (reference sequence).

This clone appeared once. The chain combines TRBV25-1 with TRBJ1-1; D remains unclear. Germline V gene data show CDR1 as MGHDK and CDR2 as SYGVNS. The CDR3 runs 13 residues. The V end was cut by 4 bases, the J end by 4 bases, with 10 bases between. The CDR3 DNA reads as TGTGCCAGCAGTGGCTACTTGCCCACTGAAGCTTTCTTT. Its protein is CASSGYLPTEAFF.

The CDR3 nucleotides read TGTGCCAGCAGCCAAGCCGCCTTTCTAGCGGGCGGAGACTACGAGCAGTACTTC. Protein product: CASSQAAFLAGGDYEQYF. V is TRBV4-2 and J is TRBJ2-7; 8 bases agree with TRBD2. V gave up 1 base and J gave up 3 bases; unmatched junction bases: 14. Germline assignment: CDR1 LGHNA and CDR2 YNFKEQ. The CDR3 sequence is 18 residues long.

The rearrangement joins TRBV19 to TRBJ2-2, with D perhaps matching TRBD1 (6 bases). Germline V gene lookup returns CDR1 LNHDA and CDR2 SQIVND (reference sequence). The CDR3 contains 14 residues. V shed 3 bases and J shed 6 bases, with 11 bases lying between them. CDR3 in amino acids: CASSILRGSGELFF. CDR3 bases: TGTGCCAGTAGTATCCTCAGGGGCTCCGGGGAGCTGTTTTTT.

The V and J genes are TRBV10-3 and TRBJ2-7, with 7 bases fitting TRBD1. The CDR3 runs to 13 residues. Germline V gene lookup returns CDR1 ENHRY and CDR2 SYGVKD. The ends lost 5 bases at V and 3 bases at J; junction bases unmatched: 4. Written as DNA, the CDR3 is TGTGCCATCAGTTTACAGGGGTACTACGAGCAGTACTTC. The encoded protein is CAISLQGYYEQYF.

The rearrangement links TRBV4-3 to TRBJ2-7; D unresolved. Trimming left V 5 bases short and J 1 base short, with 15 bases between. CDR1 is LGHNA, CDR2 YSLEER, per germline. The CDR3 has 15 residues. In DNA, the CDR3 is TGCGCCAGCAGCTACCAAGCAGGCGCTTCCTACGAGCAGTACTTC. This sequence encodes CASSYQAGASYEQYF.

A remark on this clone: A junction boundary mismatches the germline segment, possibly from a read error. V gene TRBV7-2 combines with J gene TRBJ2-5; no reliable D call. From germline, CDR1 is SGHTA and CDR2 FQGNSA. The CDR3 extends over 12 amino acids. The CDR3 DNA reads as TGTGCCAGCACCCGTTACCAAGAGGCCCAGTACTTC. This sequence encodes CASTRYQEAQYF.

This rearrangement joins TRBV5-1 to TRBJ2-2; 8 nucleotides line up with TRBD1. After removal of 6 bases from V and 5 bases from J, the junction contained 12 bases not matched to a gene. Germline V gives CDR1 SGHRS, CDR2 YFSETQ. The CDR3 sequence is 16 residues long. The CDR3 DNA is TGCGCCAGCAAATCTATGACAGGGGCTGGTACCGGGGAGCTGTTTTTT. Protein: CASKSMTGAGTGELFF.

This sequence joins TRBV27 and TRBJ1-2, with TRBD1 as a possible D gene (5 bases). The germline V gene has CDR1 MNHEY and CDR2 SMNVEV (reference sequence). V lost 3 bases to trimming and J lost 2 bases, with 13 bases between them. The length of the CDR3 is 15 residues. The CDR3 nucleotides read TGTGCCAGCAGTTTCGGGCAGGGTGGGAACTATGGCTACACCTTC. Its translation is CASSFGQGGNYGYTF.

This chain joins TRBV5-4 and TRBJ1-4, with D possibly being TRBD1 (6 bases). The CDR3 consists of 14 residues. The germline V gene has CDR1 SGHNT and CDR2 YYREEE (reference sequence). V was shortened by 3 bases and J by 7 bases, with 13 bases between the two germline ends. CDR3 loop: CASSSRGGREKLFF. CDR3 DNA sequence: TGTGCCAGCAGCTCCCGCGGGGGCCGTGAAAAACTGTTTTTT.

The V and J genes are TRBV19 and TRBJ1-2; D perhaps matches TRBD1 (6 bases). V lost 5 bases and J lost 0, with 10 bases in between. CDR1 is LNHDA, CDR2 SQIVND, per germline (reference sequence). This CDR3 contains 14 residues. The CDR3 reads CASSLGTTNYGYTF. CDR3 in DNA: TGTGCCAGTAGTCTCGGGACAACTAACTATGGCTACACCTTC.

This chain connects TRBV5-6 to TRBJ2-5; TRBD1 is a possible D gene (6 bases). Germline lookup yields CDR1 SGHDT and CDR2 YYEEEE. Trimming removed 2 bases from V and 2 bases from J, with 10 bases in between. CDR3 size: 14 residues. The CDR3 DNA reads TGTGCCAGCAGCTTTGTTAGGGGGCAAGAGACCCAGTACTTC. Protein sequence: CASSFVRGQETQYF.

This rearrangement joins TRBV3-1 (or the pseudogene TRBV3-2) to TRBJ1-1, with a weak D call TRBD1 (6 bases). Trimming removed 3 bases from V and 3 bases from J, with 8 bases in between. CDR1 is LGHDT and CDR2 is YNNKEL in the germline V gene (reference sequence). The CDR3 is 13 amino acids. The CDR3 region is CASSQAGDTEAFF. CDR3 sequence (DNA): TGTGCCAGCAGCCAGGCAGGGGACACTGAAGCTTTCTTT.

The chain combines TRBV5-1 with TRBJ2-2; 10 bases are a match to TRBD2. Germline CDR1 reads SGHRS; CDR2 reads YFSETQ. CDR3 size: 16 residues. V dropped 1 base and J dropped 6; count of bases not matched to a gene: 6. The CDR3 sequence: CASSLSLAGVAGELFF. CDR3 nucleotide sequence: TGCGCCAGCAGCTTGAGTCTAGCGGGAGTGGCCGGGGAGCTGTTTTTT.

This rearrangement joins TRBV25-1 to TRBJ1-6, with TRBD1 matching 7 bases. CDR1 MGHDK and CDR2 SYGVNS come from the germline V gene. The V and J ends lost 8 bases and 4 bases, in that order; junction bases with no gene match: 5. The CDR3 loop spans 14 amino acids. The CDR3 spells CASVPTGYNSPLHF. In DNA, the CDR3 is TGTGCCAGCGTGCCGACAGGGTATAATTCACCCCTCCACTTT. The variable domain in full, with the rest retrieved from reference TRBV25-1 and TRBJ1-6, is EADIYQTPRYLVIGTGKKITLECSQTMGHDKMYWYQQDPGMELHLIHYSYGVNSTEKGDLSSESTVSRIRTEHFPLTLESARPSHTSQYLCASVPTGYNSPLHFGNGTRLTVT.